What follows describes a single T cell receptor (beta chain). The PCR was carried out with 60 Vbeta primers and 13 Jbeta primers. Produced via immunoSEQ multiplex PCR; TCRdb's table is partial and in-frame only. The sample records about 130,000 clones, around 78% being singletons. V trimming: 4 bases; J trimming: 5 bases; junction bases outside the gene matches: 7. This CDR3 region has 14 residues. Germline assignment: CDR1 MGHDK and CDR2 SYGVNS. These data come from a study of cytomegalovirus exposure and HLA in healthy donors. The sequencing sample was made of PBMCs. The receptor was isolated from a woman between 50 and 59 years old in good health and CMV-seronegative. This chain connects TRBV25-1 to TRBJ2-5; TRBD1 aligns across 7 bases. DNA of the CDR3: TGTGCCAGCAGTGCTCCGACAGGGTTTGAGACCCAGTACTTC. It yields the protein CASSAPTGFETQYF.